This TCR beta chain was found in a study of OX40 agonist ivuxolimab in advanced cancers. Findings of the study overall: By week 6 at 0.1 to 3.0 mg/kg, blood CD4+ and CD8+ T cells had expanded clonally. On average, CD8+ T cells showed a greater number of expanded clones than CD4+. Expansion of clones was among the lowest in partial responders at 0.1-3.0 mg/kg.

With regard to this clone: The antigen remains unidentified.

At baseline, cycle 4 day 1, and cycle 7 day 1, blood was sampled. The method was immunoSEQ multiplex PCR; TCRdb's version includes in-frame clones alone and lacks a portion of them. This table holds around 60,000 clones, 65% to 85% found once. The germline V gene has CDR1 SGHTA and CDR2 FQGNSA. V trimming: 5 bases; J trimming: 8 bases; junction bases outside the gene matches: 16. The CDR3 runs 17 residues. The clonotype originates from an adult with an advanced solid tumor such as melanoma, head and neck, liver or kidney cancer. The sequencing used CD4+ or CD8+ T cells sorted from blood, collected in a trial of the OX40 agonist ivuxolimab. V and J are TRBV7-2 and TRBJ2-1; TRBD2 agrees at 9 bases. CDR3 protein: CASSPPPIAGVLYEQFF. CDR3 sequence (DNA): TGTGCCAGCAGCCCACCCCCGATAGCGGGAGTTTTGTATGAGCAGTTCTTC.